This T cell receptor (beta chain) was documented in a study of CD8 T cells in Susac syndrome. Study results and limitations: Susac-specific public clones numbered about 15 in total CD8+ repertoires (and roughly five in CD8+ TEMRA repertoires).

Sequencing of TCR beta was performed on blood CD8+ T cells and on blood CD4+ T cells. Note on this clonotype: Its antigen is as yet unknown.

The CDR3 has 12 amino acids. Per germline, CDR1 GTSNPN and CDR2 SVGIG (reference sequence). The V gene lost 5 bases and the J gene lost 6 bases, with 13 bases spanning the gap. Reverse transcription used roughly 0.5 to 1 ug RNA and random hexamers. In TCRdb, the immunoSEQ multiplex PCR reads were re-called with MiXCR into one record per CDR3 protein. In the table there are around 85,000 distinct CDR3 sequences, around 93% of which are singletons. What was sequenced was CD8+ T cells from PBMCs. The sequence came from a human donor with Susac syndrome. This chain connects TRBV30 to TRBJ1-1; D possibly corresponds to TRBD1 (5 bases). The CDR3 DNA reads as TGTGCCTGGGGAGGAGGGACGGCTGAAGCTTTCTTT. Translating gives CAWGGGTAEAFF. Combining the CDR3 with reference TRBV30 and TRBJ1-1 gives the whole variable domain SQTIHQWPATLVQPVGSPLSLECTVEGTSNPNLYWYRQAAGRGLQLLFYSVGIGQISSEVPQNLSASRPQDRQFILSSKKLLLSDSGFYLCAWGGGTAEAFFGQGTRLTVV.